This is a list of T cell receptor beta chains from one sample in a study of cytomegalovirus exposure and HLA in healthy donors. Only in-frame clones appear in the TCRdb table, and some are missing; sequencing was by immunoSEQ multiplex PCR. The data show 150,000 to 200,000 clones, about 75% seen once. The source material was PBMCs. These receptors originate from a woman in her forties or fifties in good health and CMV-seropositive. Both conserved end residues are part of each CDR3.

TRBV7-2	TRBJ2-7	CASSLDREGEQYF
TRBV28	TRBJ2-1	CASTDRYNEQFF
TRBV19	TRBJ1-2	CASSLRYGYTF
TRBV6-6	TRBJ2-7	CASSYSSRSSYEQYF
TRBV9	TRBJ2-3	CASSVGDRGLTDTQYF
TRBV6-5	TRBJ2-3	CASSYRLAGGPDTQYF
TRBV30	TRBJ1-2	CAWSREGLAYGYTF
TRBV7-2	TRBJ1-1	CASSSPLRGLDSNTEAFF
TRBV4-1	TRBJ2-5	CASSIAGAKETQYF
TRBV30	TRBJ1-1	CAWRTERNTEAFF
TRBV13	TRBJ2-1	CASSLGRWLAPSSYNEQFF
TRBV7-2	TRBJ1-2	CASSLGTGDYGYTF
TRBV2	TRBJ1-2	CASSEGGGYGYTF
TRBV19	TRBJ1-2	CASSIDNEGLGYGYTF
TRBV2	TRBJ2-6	CASGRRGFSGANVLTF
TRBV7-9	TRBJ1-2	CASSWAGGNLNYGYTF
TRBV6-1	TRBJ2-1	CASSDPLQRLQPNEQFF
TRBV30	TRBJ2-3	CAWKTYWASGATDTQYF
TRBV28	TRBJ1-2	CASRHGGRDYGYTF
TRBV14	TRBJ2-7	CASSQGGLPPYEQYF
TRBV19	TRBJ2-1	CASSTRGPEQFF
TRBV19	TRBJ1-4	CASTSPGRRGPNEKLFF
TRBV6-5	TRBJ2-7	CASTPTLAHEQYF
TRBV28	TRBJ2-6	CASRRVPLSGANVLTF
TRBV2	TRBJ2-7	CASSAGTRAYEQYF
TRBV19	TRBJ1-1	CASSIEGGSRAFF
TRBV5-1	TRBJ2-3	CASSLGLAGGTDTQYF
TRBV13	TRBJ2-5	CASSSSAPGETQYF
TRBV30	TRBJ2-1	CAWSKNSGGAYEQFF
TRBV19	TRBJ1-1	CASTRQGYTEAFF
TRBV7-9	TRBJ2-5	CASSPTRNQETQYF
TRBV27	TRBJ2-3	CASSFQVTDTQYF
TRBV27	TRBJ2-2	CASSFGRGIGELFF
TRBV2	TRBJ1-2	CASSPRQVYGYTF
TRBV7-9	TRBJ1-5	CASSRGQGNQPQHF
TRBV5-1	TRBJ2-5	CASSGITGGETQYF
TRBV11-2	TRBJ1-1	CASSLGQGKGFF
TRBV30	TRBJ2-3	CAWTGDRGIREGPDTQYF
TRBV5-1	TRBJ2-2	CASSFRGANTGELFF
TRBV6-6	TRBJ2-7	CATTHREFYEQYF
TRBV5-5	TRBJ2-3	CASSLASGGAEDTQYF
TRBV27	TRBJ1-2	CASRRTGVPNYGYTF
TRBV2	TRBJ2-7	CASSEALEVQYF
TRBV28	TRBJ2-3	CASSSPGTADTQYF
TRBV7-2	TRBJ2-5	CASSSGLAGGQETQYF
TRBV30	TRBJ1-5	CAWSWRVDQPQHF
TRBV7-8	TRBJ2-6	CASSSTLLTESSGANVLTF
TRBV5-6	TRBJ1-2	CASSLSQSNYGYTF
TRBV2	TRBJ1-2	CASSAGEWGYGYTF
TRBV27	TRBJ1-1	CASSALGVNTEAFF
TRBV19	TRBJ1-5	CASSFDSNQPQHF
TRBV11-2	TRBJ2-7	CASRSLAGFYEQYF
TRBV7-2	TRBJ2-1	CASSLAYAGNEQFF
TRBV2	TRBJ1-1	CASSEGTGAFF
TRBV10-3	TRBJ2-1	CAIHRTSGGPDEQFF
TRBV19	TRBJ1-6	CASSTVKNSPLHF
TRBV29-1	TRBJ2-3	CSLTGLNSTDTQYF